The rows below give T cell receptor beta chains drawn from one sample of a study of T cell responses to AZD1222 COVID-19 vaccine. Sequencing used immunoSEQ multiplex PCR; TCRdb keeps in-frame clones, though not all of them. Among about 180,000 clones, 90% to 95% were seen once, and the ten largest hold about 1.5%. The sample in question was peripheral blood, obtained 28 days after the second AZD1222 dose. The origin of the receptors is an adult who received the AZD1222 COVID-19 vaccine. The CDR3 runs from the conserved cysteine through the conserved F or W. Each record gives: V gene, D gene, clone size, J gene, CDR3 DNA, CDR3 protein. D genes are given only for firm matches. Not every row has a clone size; where given, it reads once, few, many or a size class.

>TRBV6-6|-|-|TRBJ1-5
TGTGCCAGCAGTTACTCGGGACGGTATAGCAATCAGCCCCAGCATTTT
CASSYSGRYSNQPQHF
>TRBV6-5|-|-|TRBJ1-2
TGTGCCAGCAGTTACGCCTTCACAGGGAACTATGGCTACACCTTC
CASSYAFTGNYGYTF
>TRBV2|-|-|TRBJ1-1
TGTGCCAGAGAAGACAGTAGGGAAAAAGCTTTCTTT
CAREDSREKAFF
>TRBV6-2/TRBV6-3|-|-|TRBJ1-1
TGTGCCAGCAGTTATGACCGCGGGAACACTGAAGCTTTCTTT
CASSYDRGNTEAFF
>TRBV7-7|TRBD1|once|TRBJ2-7
TGTGCCAGCAGCCGCGACAGGGGCTACGAGCAGTACTTC
CASSRDRGYEQYF
>TRBV2|-|-|TRBJ1-4
TGTGCCAGCAGGAAACTGGGAGGGGCTAATGAAAAACTGTTTTTT
CASRKLGGANEKLFF
>TRBV6-1|-|-|TRBJ1-5
TGTGCCAGCAGTGTCGCAGCTTACTCTTCCAATCAGCCCCAGCATTTT
CASSVAAYSSNQPQHF
>TRBV30|-|-|TRBJ2-3
TGTGCCTGGAGTAGTGAGCCTAGCACAGATACGCAGTATTTT
CAWSSEPSTDTQYF
>TRBV7-3|-|-|TRBJ2-3
TGTGCCAGCAGCTCCTATGGGGATACGCAGTATTTT
CASSSYGDTQYF
>TRBV5-1|-|-|TRBJ2-5
TGCGCCAGCAGCCTGGCCGGGACACCCCAAGAGACCCAGTACTTC
CASSLAGTPQETQYF
>TRBV7-2|-|-|TRBJ1-2
TGTGCCAGCAGCTTACAGGGCAACTATGGCTACACCTTC
CASSLQGNYGYTF
>TRBV2|-|-|TRBJ1-2
TGTGCCGACACCGGACGGGGGGCTGGCTACACCTTC
CADTGRGAGYTF
>TRBV3-1/TRBV3-2|-|-|TRBJ2-1
TGTGCCAGCAGCCAAGATGGGTTTGCGGGTAGCTCCTACAATGAGCAGTTCTTC
CASSQDGFAGSSYNEQFF
>TRBV19|-|-|TRBJ2-2
TGTGCCACTACGGACCGTCCGAACACCGGGGAGCTGTTTTTT
CATTDRPNTGELFF
>TRBV5-1|TRBD1|-|TRBJ2-7
TGCGCCAGCAGCTGGACTGGACAGGGCCCTCTCGACGAGCAGTACTTC
CASSWTGQGPLDEQYF
>TRBV19|-|-|TRBJ2-7
TGTGCCAGTAGTAGGGAACAGGGCACCTACGAGCAGTACTTC
CASSREQGTYEQYF
>TRBV3-1/TRBV3-2|-|-|TRBJ1-3
TGTGCCAGCAGCCCCAACCGATGGGGGTCCCTCTCTGGAAACACCATATATTTT
CASSPNRWGSLSGNTIYF
>TRBV28|TRBD2|-|TRBJ2-1
TGTGCCAGCAGCATTAGCGGGAAAGACTACAATGAGCAGTTCTTC
CASSISGKDYNEQFF
>TRBV3-1/TRBV3-2|TRBD1|-|TRBJ2-5
TGTGCCAGCACCCCACGGGGACAGGGCGCTGTAGAGACCCAGTACTTC
CASTPRGQGAVETQYF
>TRBV19|TRBD1|-|TRBJ1-1
TGTGCCAGTAGTGCCCGGACAGGGGGCAGGGAAGCTTTCTTT
CASSARTGGREAFF
>TRBV10-1|-|-|TRBJ2-4
TGCGCCAGCAGTGAAGACAGTCTAGCCAAAAACATTCAGTACTTC
CASSEDSLAKNIQYF
>TRBV13|-|-|TRBJ1-5
TGTGCCAGCAGCTTAGGTGGCGAGAAGGTGCATTTT
CASSLGGEKVHF
>TRBV7-9|-|few|TRBJ1-5
TGTGCCAGCAGCTACCTGGGGGGGCCCCAGCATTTT
CASSYLGGPQHF
>TRBV10-3|-|-|TRBJ1-5
TGTGCCATCAGTGAGAGGGCAGGAGGGGATCAGCCCCAGCATTTT
CAISERAGGDQPQHF
>TRBV10-3|-|-|TRBJ1-1
TGTGCCATCAGTGGCCGTGGGGGTGGGGACACTGAAGCTTTCTTT
CAISGRGGGDTEAFF
>TRBV28|-|-|TRBJ2-7
TGTGCCAGCAGTATACATCCGGACAGTTCCGAGCAGTACTTC
CASSIHPDSSEQYF
>TRBV7-2|-|-|TRBJ1-6
TGTGCCAGCAGCCCCGAAGTCAGTTCACCCCTCCACTTT
CASSPEVSSPLHF
>TRBV10-3|-|-|TRBJ2-5
TGTGCCATCAGTGAATTAGGGGGAGGGGAGACCCAGTACTTC
CAISELGGGETQYF
>TRBV3-1/TRBV3-2|-|-|TRBJ2-1
TGTGCCAGCAGCCAGTCTAGCTCCTACAATGAGCAGTTCTTC
CASSQSSSYNEQFF
>TRBV6-2/TRBV6-3|TRBD1|-|TRBJ1-5
TGTGCCAGCAGTACCGGGACAGAGAATCAGCCCCAGCATTTT
CASSTGTENQPQHF
>TRBV19|TRBD1|-|TRBJ1-2
TGTGCCAGTAGTCTCCGGACAGGGGTTGAGGGCTACACCTTC
CASSLRTGVEGYTF
>TRBV30|-|once|TRBJ1-1
TGTGCCTGGAGTCCCAGTCTGAGTCTCGGAAACACTGAAGCTTTCTTT
CAWSPSLSLGNTEAFF
>TRBV28|TRBD1|-|TRBJ1-2
TGTGCCAGCAGTTCCAGGACAGGTGGAAACTATGGCTACACCTTC
CASSSRTGGNYGYTF
>TRBV10-3|-|few|TRBJ1-5
TGTGCCATCAGTGAGATAGGCTCCAATCAGCCCCAGCATTTT
CAISEIGSNQPQHF
>TRBV7-3|TRBD2|once|TRBJ2-1
TGTGCCAGCAGCTCAAGGCTAGCGGCCTACAATGAGCAGTTCTTC
CASSSRLAAYNEQFF
>TRBV12-5|-|-|TRBJ1-2
TGTGCTAGTGGTTTCAAAGCTAACTATGGCTACACCTTC
CASGFKANYGYTF
>TRBV28|-|once|TRBJ1-5
TGTGCCAGCAGTCCGACAGACAGACGCAATCAGCCCCAGCATTTT
CASSPTDRRNQPQHF
>TRBV7-9|-|-|TRBJ1-1
TGTGCCAGCAGCTCTAGGCATCTTCGGAACACTGAAGCTTTCTTT
CASSSRHLRNTEAFF
>TRBV4-3|-|-|TRBJ1-2
TGCGCCAGCAGCCCCGGGTGGGGCGATGGCTACACCTTC
CASSPGWGDGYTF
>TRBV28|-|-|TRBJ1-1
TGTGCCAGCAGTTTTGTATCGGGGGGAGTAAGCGGGAACACTGAAGCTTTCTTT
CASSFVSGGVSGNTEAFF
>TRBV5-1|-|-|TRBJ2-7
TGCGCCAGCAGCTTGGGCCCCAACTACGAGCAGTACTTC
CASSLGPNYEQYF
>TRBV5-1|TRBD1|-|TRBJ1-2
TGCGCCAGCAGCTCGGGACAGGGGGGTGGTGGCTACACCTTC
CASSSGQGGGGYTF
>TRBV2|TRBD2|-|TRBJ2-7
TGTGCCATCCCTGATGGGCTAGCGGGAGAAGAGCAGTACTTC
CAIPDGLAGEEQYF
>TRBV7-8|-|-|TRBJ1-4
TGTGCCAGCAGGTTAAGGGCAGGGGATGAAAAACTGTTTTTT
CASRLRAGDEKLFF
>TRBV12-5|-|-|TRBJ2-7
TGTGCTAGTGGCCGCGAGGAGGGCTACGAGCAGTACTTC
CASGREEGYEQYF
>TRBV6-6|-|-|TRBJ2-7
TGTGCCAGCAGTTACCCTGGGTACGAGCAGTACTTC
CASSYPGYEQYF
>TRBV6-1|-|-|TRBJ2-7
TGTGCCAGCAGTGAAGGGAAATCAGACAGGTGGGGGTTCTACGAGCAGTACTTC
CASSEGKSDRWGFYEQYF
>TRBV6-1|TRBD1|-|TRBJ1-5
TGTGCCAGCAGTGATTGGGACAGTGGCCAGCCCCAGCATTTT
CASSDWDSGQPQHF
>TRBV7-9|-|-|TRBJ2-2
TGTGCCAGCAGCTTGTCGATGGGCTTTTACACCGGGGAGCTGTTTTTT
CASSLSMGFYTGELFF
>TRBV6-2/TRBV6-3|TRBD2|-|TRBJ2-7
TGTGCCAGCAGTTACTCGAGTTCTAGCGGGGGGGCCTACTACGAGCAGTACTTC
CASSYSSSSGGAYYEQYF
>TRBV7-9|-|-|TRBJ2-5
TGTGCCAGCAGCCCTGACACGTCTCTCCAGTACTTC
CASSPDTSLQYF
>TRBV19|-|-|TRBJ1-2
TGTGCCAGTAGTCTCCAGACTAACTATGGCTACACCTTC
CASSLQTNYGYTF
>TRBV28|-|-|TRBJ1-3
TGTGCCAGCAGTCGTCCCCAAGCGGGGGCTGACACCATATATTTT
CASSRPQAGADTIYF